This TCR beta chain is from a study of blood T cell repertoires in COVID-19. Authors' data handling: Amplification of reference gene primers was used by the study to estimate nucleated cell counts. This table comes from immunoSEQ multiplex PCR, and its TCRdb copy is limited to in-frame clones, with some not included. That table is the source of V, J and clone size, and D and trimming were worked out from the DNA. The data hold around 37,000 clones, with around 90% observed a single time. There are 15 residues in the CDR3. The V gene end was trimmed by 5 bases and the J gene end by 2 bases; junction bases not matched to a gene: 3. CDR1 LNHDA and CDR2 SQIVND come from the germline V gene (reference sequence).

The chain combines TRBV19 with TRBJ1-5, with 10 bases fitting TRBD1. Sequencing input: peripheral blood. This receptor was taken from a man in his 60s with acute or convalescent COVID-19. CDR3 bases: TGTGCCAGTAGTGGACAGGGGGTAGGCAATCAGCCCCAGCATTTT. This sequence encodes CASSGQGVGNQPQHF.